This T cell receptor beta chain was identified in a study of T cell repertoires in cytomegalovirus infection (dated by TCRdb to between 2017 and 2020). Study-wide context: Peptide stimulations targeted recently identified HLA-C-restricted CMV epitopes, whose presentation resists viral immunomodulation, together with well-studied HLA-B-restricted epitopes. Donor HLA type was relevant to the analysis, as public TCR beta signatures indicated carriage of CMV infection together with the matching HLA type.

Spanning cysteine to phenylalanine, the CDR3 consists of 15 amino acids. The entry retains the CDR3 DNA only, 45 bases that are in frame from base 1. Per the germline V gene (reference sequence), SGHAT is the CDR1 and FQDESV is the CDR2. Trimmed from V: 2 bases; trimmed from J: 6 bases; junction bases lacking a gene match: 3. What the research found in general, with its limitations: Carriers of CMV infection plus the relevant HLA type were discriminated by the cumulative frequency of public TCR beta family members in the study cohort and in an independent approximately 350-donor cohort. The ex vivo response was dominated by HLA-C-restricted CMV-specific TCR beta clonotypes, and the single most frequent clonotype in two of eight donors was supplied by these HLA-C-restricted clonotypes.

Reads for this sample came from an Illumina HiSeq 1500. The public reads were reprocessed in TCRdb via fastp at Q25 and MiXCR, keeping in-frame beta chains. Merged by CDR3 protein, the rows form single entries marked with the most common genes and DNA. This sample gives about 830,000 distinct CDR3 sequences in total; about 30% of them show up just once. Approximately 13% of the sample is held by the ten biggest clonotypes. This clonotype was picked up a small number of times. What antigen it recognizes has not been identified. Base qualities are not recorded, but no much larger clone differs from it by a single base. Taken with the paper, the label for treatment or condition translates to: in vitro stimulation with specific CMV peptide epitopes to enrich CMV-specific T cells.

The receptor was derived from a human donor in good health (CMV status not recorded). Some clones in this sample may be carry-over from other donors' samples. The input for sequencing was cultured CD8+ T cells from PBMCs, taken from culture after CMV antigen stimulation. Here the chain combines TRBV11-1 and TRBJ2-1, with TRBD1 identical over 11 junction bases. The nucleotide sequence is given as TGTGCCAGCAGCTTATCCGGGACAGGGGGCAATGAGCAGTTCTTC. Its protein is CASSLSGTGGNEQFF. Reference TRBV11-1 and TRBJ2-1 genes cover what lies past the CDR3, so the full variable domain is EAEVAQSPRYKITEKSQAVAFWCDPISGHATLYWYRQILGQGPELLVQFQDESVVDDSQLPKDRFSAERLKGVDSTLKIQPAELGDSAMYLCASSLSGTGGNEQFFGPGTRLTVL.